These 2 T cell receptor beta chains share one sample of origin, sequenced in a study of blood T cells in healthy people across ages (dated by TCRdb to the mid-2010s). Library generation was performed with 5' RACE. The listed sequencing device is Illumina HiSeq 2500. A second PCR of roughly 7 to 12 cycles was performed with a sample-barcoded 5' primer and a J-beta primer mix. TCRdb reprocessing: public reads trimmed at Q25 with fastp, clones called with MiXCR, in-frame beta chains kept. Duplicate CDR3 protein sequences are folded into a single record with the most common DNA and genes. In this sample the table shows about 1 million distinct CDR3 sequences, 45% of which occur a single time. The biggest ten clones account for approximately 17% of the sample. The sequenced material came from blood. The receptors were sampled from a woman aged 60-75 years in good health.

The rearrangement links TRBV29-1 to TRBJ2-5, with 12 bases fitting TRBD1. Germline CDR1 is SQVTM and CDR2 is ANQGSEA. Trimming took 4 bases from V and 11 from J; bases not matched to a gene: 14. This CDR3 region has 15 residues. CDR3 sequence: CSVGGGQGARNEQYF. CDR3 bases: TGCAGCGTTGGTGGGGGACAGGGGGCGAGGAATGAGCAGTACTTC.

The chain links TRBV27 to TRBJ2-3, with TRBD2 matching 13 bases. The CDR3 is made up of 19 amino acids. V lost 3 bases, J lost 6 bases, and 15 bases stayed unmatched. From germline, CDR1 is MNHEY and CDR2 SMNVEV (reference sequence). The CDR3 region is CASSFLGRQGLAGKDTQYF. The CDR3, as DNA: TGTGCCAGCAGTTTCCTCGGTAGACAGGGACTAGCGGGAAAGGATACGCAGTATTTT.